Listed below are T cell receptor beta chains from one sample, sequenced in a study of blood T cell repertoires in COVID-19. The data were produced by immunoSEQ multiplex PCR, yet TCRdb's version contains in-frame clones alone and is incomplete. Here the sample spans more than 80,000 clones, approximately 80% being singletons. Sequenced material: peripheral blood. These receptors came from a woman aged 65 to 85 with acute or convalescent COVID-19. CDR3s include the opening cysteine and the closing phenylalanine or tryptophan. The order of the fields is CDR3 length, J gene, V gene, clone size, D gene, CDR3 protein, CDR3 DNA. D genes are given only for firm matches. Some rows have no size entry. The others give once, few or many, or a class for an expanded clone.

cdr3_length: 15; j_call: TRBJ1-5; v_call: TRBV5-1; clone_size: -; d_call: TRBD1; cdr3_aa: CASSLGGQVHQPQHF; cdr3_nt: TGCGCCAGCAGCTTGGGCGGACAGGTACATCAGCCCCAGCATTTT
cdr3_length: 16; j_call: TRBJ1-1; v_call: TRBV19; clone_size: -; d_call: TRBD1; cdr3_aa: CASSIVDRVPGTEAFF; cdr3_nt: TGTGCCAGTAGTATCGTGGACAGGGTGCCGGGGACTGAAGCTTTCTTT
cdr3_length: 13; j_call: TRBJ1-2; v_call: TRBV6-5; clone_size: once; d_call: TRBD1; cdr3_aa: CASSFTGTAGYTF; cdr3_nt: TGTGCCAGCAGTTTTACCGGGACAGCTGGCTACACCTTC
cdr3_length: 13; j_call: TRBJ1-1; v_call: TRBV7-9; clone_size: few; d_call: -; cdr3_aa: CASSLELIPEAFF; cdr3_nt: TGTGCCAGCAGCTTAGAACTTATCCCCGAAGCTTTCTTT
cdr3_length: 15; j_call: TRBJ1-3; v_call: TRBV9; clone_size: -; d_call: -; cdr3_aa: CASSGREDSGNTIYF; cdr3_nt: TGTGCCAGCAGCGGCCGGGAAGACTCTGGAAACACCATATATTTT
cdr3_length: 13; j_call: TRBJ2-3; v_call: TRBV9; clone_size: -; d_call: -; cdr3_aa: CASSVPGVDTQYF; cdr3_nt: TGTGCCAGCAGCGTTCCGGGGGTGGATACGCAGTATTTT
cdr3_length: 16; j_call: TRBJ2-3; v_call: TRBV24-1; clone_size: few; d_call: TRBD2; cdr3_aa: CATSDQTSASTDTQYF; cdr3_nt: TGTGCCACCAGTGATCAGACTAGCGCCAGCACAGATACGCAGTATTTT
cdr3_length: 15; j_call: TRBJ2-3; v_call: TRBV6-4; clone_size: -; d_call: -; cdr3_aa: CASSARGGSTDTQYF; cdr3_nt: TGTGCCAGCAGTGCTAGGGGGGGTAGCACAGATACGCAGTATTTT
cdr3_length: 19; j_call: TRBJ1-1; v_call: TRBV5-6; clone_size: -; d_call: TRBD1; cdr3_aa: CASSLAAALFQGVNTEAFF; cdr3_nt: TGTGCCAGCAGCTTGGCCGCGGCCCTATTCCAGGGGGTGAACACTGAAGCTTTCTTT
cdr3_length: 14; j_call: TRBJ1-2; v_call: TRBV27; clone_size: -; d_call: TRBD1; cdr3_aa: CASSPGTGARGYTF; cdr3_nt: TGTGCCAGCAGTCCCGGGACAGGGGCACGTGGCTACACCTTC
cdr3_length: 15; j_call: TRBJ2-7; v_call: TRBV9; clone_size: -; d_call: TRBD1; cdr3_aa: CASSSGGQGAFEQYF; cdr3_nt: TGTGCCAGCAGCTCAGGCGGACAGGGGGCGTTTGAGCAGTACTTC
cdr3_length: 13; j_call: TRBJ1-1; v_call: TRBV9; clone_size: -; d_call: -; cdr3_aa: CASSVRLDTEAFF; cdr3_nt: TGTGCCAGCAGCGTGAGGTTGGACACTGAAGCTTTCTTT
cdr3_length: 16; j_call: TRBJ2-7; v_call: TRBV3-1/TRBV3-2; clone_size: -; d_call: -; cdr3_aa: CASSPEPPGAIYEQYF; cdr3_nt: TGTGCCAGCAGCCCCGAGCCGCCAGGGGCGATCTACGAGCAGTACTTC
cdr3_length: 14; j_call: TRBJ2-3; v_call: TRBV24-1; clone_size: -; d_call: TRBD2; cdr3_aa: CATSAGGTRDTQYF; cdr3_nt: TGTGCCACCAGTGCCGGCGGGACTAGAGATACGCAGTATTTT
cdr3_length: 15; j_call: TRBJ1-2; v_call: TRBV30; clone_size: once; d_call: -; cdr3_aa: CARLDFFQGIHGYTF; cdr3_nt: TGTGCCCGCCTGGATTTCTTCCAGGGGATTCATGGCTACACCTTC
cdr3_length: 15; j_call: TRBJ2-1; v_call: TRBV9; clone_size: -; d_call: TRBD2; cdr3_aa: CASSVSHGGSTEQFF; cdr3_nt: TGTGCCAGCAGCGTATCCCACGGGGGGTCAACTGAGCAGTTCTTC
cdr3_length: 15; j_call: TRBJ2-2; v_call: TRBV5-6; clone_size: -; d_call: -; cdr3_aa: CASRLRDTVTGELFF; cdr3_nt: TGTGCCAGCAGGCTCCGGGACACTGTCACCGGGGAGCTGTTTTTT
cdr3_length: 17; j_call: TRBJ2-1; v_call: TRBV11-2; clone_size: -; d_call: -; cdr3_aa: CASSLVVQRSSYNEQFF; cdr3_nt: TGTGCCAGCAGCTTAGTCGTCCAAAGGAGCTCCTACAATGAGCAGTTCTTC
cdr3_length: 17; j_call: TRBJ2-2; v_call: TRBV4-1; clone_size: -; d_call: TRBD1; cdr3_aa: CASSPAIGQGYTGELFF; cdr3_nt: TGCGCCAGCAGCCCAGCCATAGGACAGGGGTACACCGGGGAGCTGTTTTTT
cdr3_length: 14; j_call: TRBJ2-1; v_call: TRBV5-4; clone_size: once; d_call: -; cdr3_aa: CASSLDPDYNEQFF; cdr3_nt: TGTGCCAGCAGCTTGGACCCAGACTACAATGAGCAGTTCTTC
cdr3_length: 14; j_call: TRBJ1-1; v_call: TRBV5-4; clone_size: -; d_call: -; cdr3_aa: CASSLARQAREAFF; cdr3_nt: TGTGCCAGCAGCTTGGCCCGCCAGGCCCGTGAAGCTTTCTTT
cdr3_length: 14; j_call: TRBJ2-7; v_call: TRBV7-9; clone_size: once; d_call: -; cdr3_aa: CASSLGRSSYEQYF; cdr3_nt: TGTGCCAGCAGCTTAGGTCGGAGCTCCTACGAGCAGTACTTC
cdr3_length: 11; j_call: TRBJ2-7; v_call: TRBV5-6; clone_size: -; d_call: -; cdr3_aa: CASSLYSEQYF; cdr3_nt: TGTGCCAGCAGCCTATATTCCGAGCAGTACTTC
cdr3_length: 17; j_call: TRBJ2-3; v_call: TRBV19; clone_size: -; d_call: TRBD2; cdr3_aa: CASSIDLFGGMSDTQYF; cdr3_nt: TGTGCCAGTAGTATAGATCTATTCGGGGGGATGTCCGATACGCAGTATTTT
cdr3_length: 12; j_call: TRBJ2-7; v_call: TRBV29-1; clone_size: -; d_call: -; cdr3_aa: CSVGQGNYEQYF; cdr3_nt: TGCAGCGTTGGTCAGGGGAACTACGAGCAGTACTTC
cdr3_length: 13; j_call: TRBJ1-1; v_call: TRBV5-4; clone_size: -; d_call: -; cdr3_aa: CASSLEGSTEAFF; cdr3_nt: TGTGCCAGCAGCTTGGAGGGGTCCACTGAAGCTTTCTTT
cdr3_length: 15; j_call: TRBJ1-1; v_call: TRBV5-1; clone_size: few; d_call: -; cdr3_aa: CASSVQGTPSTEAFF; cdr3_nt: TGCGCCAGCAGCGTACAGGGCACTCCGAGCACTGAAGCTTTCTTT
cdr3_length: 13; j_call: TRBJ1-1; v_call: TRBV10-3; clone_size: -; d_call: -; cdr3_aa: CATTGPENTEAFF; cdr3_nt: TGTGCCACTACAGGGCCGGAGAACACTGAAGCTTTCTTT
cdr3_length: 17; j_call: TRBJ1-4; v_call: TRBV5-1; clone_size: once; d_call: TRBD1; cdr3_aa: CASSRGQATATNEKLFF; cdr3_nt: TGCGCCAGCAGCAGGGGACAGGCGACTGCAACTAATGAAAAACTGTTTTTT
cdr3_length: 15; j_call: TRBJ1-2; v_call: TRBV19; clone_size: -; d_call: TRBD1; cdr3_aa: CASSSSRGTGYGYTF; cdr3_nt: TGTGCCAGTAGTTCATCCCGAGGGACAGGCTATGGCTACACCTTC
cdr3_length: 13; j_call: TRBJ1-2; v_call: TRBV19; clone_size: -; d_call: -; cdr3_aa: CASSIGQGYGYTF; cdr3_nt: TGTGCCAGTAGTATCGGCCAGGGATATGGCTACACCTTC
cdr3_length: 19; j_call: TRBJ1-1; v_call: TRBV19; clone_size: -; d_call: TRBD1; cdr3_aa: CASNSPIRDRNLLNTEAFF; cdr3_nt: TGTGCCAGTAACTCCCCAATCCGGGACAGAAACTTATTGAACACTGAAGCTTTCTTT
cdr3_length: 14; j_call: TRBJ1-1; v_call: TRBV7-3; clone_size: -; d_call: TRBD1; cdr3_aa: CASSPGGDGTEAFF; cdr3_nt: TGTGCCAGCAGCCCAGGGGGCGACGGCACTGAAGCTTTCTTT
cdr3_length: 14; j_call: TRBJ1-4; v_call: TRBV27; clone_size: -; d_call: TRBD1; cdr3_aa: CASSPTGVDEKLFF; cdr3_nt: TGTGCCAGCAGTCCGACAGGGGTTGATGAAAAACTGTTTTTT
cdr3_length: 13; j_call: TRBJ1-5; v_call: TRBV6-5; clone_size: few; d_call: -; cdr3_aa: CASRGGTGQPQHF; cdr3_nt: TGTGCCAGCAGGGGGGGTACGGGTCAGCCCCAGCATTTT
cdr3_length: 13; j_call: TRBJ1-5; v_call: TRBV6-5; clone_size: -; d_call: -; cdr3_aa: CASSLRRDQPQHF; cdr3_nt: TGTGCCAGCAGCCTAAGGAGGGATCAGCCCCAGCATTTT
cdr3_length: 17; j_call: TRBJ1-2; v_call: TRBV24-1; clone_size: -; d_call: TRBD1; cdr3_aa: CATSDGSGGLSFYGYTF; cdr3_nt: TGTGCCACCAGTGATGGATCAGGGGGCTTGTCGTTCTATGGCTACACCTTC
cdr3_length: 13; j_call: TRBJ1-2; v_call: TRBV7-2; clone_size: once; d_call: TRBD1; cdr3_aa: CASSPDREAGYTF; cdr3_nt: TGTGCCAGCAGCCCGGACAGGGAGGCTGGCTACACCTTC
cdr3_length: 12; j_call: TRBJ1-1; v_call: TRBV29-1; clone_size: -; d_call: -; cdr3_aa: CSVTGTYDEAFF; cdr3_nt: TGCAGCGTCACCGGGACATACGACGAAGCTTTCTTT
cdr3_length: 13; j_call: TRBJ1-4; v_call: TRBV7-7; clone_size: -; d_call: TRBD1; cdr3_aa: CASSSETGGKLFF; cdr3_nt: TGTGCTAGCAGCTCCGAGACAGGGGGAAAACTGTTTTTT
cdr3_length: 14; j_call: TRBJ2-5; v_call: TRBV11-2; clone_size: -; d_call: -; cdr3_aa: CASSLLGGKETQYF; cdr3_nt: TGTGCCAGCAGCTTACTGGGCGGGAAAGAGACCCAGTACTTC
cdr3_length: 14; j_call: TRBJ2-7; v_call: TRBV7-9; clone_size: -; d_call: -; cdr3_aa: CASSASKLSPVQYF; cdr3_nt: TGTGCCAGCAGCGCCTCAAAACTTTCACCCGTGCAGTACTTC
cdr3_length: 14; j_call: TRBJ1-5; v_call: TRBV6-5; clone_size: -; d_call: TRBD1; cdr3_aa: CASSPGQFNQPQHF; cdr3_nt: TGTGCCAGCAGCCCGGGACAGTTCAATCAGCCCCAGCATTTT
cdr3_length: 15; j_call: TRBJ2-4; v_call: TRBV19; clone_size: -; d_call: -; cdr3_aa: CASSTVGARGNIQYF; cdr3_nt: TGTGCCAGTAGTACGGTGGGAGCGCGCGGAAACATTCAGTACTTC
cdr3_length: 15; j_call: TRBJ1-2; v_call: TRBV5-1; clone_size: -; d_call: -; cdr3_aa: CASSSAGDVNYGYTF; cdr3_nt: TGCGCCAGCAGCTCCGCAGGGGATGTTAACTATGGCTACACCTTC
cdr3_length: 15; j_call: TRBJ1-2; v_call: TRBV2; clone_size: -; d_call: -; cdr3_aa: CASSEAAGTWADYTF; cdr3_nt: TGTGCCAGCAGTGAAGCGGCGGGGACCTGGGCGGATTACACCTTC
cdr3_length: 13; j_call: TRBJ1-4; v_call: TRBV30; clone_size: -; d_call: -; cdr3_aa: CAWKDDSMEKLFF; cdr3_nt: TGTGCCTGGAAGGATGACAGTATGGAGAAACTGTTTTTT
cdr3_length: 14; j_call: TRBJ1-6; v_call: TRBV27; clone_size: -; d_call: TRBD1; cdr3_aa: CASSFRTGTSPLHF; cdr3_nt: TGTGCCAGCAGTTTTAGGACAGGGACCTCACCCCTCCACTTT
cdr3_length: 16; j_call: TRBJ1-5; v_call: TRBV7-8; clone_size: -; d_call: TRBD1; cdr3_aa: CASSLRGGQGGQPQHF; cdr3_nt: TGTGCCAGCAGCTTAAGGGGTGGACAGGGGGGGCAGCCCCAGCATTTT
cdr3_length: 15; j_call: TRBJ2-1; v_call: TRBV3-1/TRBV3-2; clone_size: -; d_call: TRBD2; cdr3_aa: CASSQGLADYNEQFF; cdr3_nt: TGTGCCAGCAGCCAAGGTCTAGCGGATTACAATGAGCAGTTCTTC
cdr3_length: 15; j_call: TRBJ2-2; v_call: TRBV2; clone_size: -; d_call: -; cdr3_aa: CASSERQPNTGELFF; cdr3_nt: TGTGCCAGCAGTGAAAGACAGCCGAACACCGGGGAGCTGTTTTTT
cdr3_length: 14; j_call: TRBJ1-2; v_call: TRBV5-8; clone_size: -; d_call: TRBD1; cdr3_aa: CASSSRQGNYGYTF; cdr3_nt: TGTGCCAGCAGCTCCCGACAGGGGAACTATGGCTACACCTTC
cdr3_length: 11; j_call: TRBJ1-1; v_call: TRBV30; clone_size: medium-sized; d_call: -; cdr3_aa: CAWDRSTEAFF; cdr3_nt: TGTGCCTGGGACAGGAGCACTGAAGCTTTCTTT
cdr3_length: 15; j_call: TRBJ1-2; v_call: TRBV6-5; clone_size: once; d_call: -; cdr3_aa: CASNGGGGPSDGYTF; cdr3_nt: TGTGCCAGCAATGGGGGGGGAGGTCCTTCGGATGGTTACACCTTC
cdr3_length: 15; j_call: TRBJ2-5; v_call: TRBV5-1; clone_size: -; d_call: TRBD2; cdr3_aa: CASSLVGGVQETQYF; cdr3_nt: TGCGCCAGCAGCTTGGTTGGGGGGGTACAAGAGACCCAGTACTTC
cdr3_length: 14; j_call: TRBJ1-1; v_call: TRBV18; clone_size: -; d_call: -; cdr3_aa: CASSPLTRNTEAFF; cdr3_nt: TGTGCCAGCTCACCACTGACAAGGAACACTGAAGCTTTCTTT
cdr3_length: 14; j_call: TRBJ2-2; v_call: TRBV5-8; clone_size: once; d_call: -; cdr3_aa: CASSPQENTGELFF; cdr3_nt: TGTGCCAGCAGTCCCCAGGAGAACACCGGGGAGCTGTTTTTT
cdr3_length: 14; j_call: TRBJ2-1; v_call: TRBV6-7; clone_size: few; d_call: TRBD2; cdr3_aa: CASSGLAPHNEQFF; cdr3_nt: TGTGCCAGCAGCGGACTAGCTCCGCACAATGAGCAGTTCTTC
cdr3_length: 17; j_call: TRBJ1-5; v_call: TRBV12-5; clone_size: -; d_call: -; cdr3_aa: CASGLGAMGARNQPQHF; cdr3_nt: TGTGCTAGTGGTTTGGGGGCCATGGGGGCCCGCAATCAGCCCCAGCATTTT
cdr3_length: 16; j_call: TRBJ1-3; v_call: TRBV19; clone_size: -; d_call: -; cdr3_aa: CASSISHSSSGNTIYF; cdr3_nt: TGTGCCAGTAGTATAAGTCATAGTAGCTCTGGAAACACCATATATTTT